The present entry profiles one T cell receptor beta chain with its context. Its recognized antigen is unknown. There are no base qualities to consult, and no much larger clone falls within one base. The immunoSEQ Assay, a bias-controlled multiplex PCR, was used to amplify TCRbeta CDR3 regions from genomic DNA. On the authors' methods: Within the assay, amplification of reference gene primers was used to estimate how many nucleated cells each sample contained. Sequence reads were collapsed and filtered to measure the absolute abundance of every unique TCRbeta CDR3 rearrangement. For each sample, productive Simpson clonality was calculated as the square root of Simpson's diversity index over productive rearrangements. Imported from immuneACCESS, the table was reduced by TCRdb to in-frame sequences with V and J called. These copies leave out some clones; in studies compared against another copy, an unresolved V gene accounts for under half, and the cause of the remainder is not known. V and J calls and clone size follow that table, whereas D and trimming were derived from the DNA. The sample table shows 85,000 to 90,000 clones, and 80% to 85% are seen once. The ten largest clones capture 15% to 20% of the sample.

The CDR3 covers 15 residues, taking in both the cysteine and the phenylalanine. Of all the DNA, just the CDR3 is kept, 45 bases in frame from base 1. Here V drops 6 bases and J drops 10 bases, and the junction holds 11 bases not matched to any gene. The germline V gene yields MDHEN for CDR1 and SYDVKM for CDR2. Each collaborating institution followed its own protocols to collect whole blood in K2EDTA tubes. For TCRbeta analysis, collaborators shipped samples in one of three forms: frozen whole blood, isolated PBMCs, or DNA extracted from either of those sample types. This specimen comes from a study of blood T cell repertoires in COVID-19 (TCRdb year 2020). For the wider study: The collaborator samples originated in the United States, Italy and Spain and spanned the acute and convalescent phases of COVID-19. Samples came from the ongoing ImmuneRACE study (first 160 participants) plus 1,254 subjects from 6 global collaborators. Subjects who had been exposed to COVID-19, were actively infected with it, or had recovered from it provided the deeply sampled blood TCRbeta repertoires that made up the dataset. Where available, HLA class I and class II types were taken from metadata supplied by the sample provider and were not determined by assay-based typing. A de-identified subject ID, COVID-19 status, age in years and sex were almost always included in the sample metadata. The repertoires were released in a freely available public database intended as a resource for research on the immune response to SARS-CoV-2. The prospective study material was composed of cDNA or gDNA derived from T cells, B-cell-depleted T cells, or PBMCs. Study-wide conclusions, independent of this receptor: Clinical and demographic metadata were provided uncurated, with the amount varying by source and participant.

This clonotype was obtained from an elderly woman with active or convalescent COVID-19. Material for sequencing was peripheral blood. Here the chain combines TRBV28 and TRBJ1-6; TRBD1 fits 8 bases in the junction. In nucleotide form, the sequence is TGTGCCAGCAGATCCTTCCGACAGGGGCCCTCACCCCTCCACTTT. It encodes CASRSFRQGPSPLHF.